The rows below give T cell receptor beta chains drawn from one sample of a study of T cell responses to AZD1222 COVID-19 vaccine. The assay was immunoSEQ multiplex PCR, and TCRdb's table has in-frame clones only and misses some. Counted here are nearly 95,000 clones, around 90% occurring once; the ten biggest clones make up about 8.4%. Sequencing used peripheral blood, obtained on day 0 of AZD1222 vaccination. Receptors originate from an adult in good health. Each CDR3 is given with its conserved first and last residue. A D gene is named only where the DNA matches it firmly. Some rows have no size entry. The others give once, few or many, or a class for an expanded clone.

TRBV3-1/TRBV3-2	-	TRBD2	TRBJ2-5	CASSQEHVAGDLWTQYF	TGTGCCAGCAGCCAAGAGCACGTAGCGGGGGATTTATGGACCCAGTACTTC
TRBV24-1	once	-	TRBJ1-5	CATSDPNQPQHF	TGTGCCACCAGTGATCCTAATCAGCCCCAGCATTTT
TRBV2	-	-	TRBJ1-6	CASSAEEGNSPLHF	TGTGCCAGCAGTGCAGAGGAGGGGAATTCACCCCTCCACTTT
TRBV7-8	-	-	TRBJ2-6	CASPASGPISGANVLTF	TGTGCCAGCCCCGCCTCGGGACCGATCTCTGGGGCCAACGTCCTGACTTTC
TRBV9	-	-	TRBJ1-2	CASSPRPGAMGYTF	TGTGCCAGCAGCCCCAGGCCGGGGGCTATGGGGTACACCTTC
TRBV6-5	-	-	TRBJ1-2	CASSYTLTGTYGYTF	TGTGCCAGCAGTTATACGTTAACAGGGACCTATGGCTACACCTTC
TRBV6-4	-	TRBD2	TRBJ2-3	CASSERSGGGTDTQYF	TGTGCCAGCAGTGAGAGAAGCGGGGGCGGTACAGATACGCAGTATTTT
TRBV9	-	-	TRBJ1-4	CASSVAGHFQNLFF	TGTGCCAGCAGCGTAGCGGGTCACTTTCAAAATCTGTTTTTT
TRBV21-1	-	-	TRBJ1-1	CARWGNTEAFF	TGTGCCAGGTGGGGCAACACTGAAGCTTTCTTT
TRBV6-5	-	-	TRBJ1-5	CASSNRDRQPQHF	TGTGCCAGCAGCAACAGGGACCGGCAGCCCCAGCATTTT
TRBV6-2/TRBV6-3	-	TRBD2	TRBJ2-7	CASSSAGDYEQYF	TGTGCCAGCAGTTCCGCGGGGGACTACGAGCAGTACTTC
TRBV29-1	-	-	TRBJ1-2	CSVVQGQTDNYGYTF	TGCAGCGTTGTTCAGGGGCAGACAGATAACTATGGCTACACCTTC
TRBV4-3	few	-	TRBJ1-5	CASSQDILGNQPQHF	TGCGCCAGCAGCCAAGATATACTGGGAAATCAGCCCCAGCATTTT
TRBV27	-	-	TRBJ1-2	CASSWGRGRGYGYTF	TGTGCCAGCAGTTGGGGCCGCGGCAGGGGCTATGGCTACACCTTC
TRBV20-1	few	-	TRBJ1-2	CSASGRGRAGYTF	TGCAGTGCTAGTGGGCGGGGCAGGGCCGGCTACACCTTC
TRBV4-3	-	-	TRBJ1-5	CASSQDWGGSNQPQHF	TGCGCCAGCAGCCAAGACTGGGGCGGTAGCAATCAGCCCCAGCATTTT
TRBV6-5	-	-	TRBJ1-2	CASSYGGNGIGYTF	TGTGCCAGCAGTTACGGCGGCAACGGGATTGGCTACACCTTC
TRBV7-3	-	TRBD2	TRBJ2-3	CASSPTSGGALDTQYF	TGTGCCAGCAGCCCAACTAGCGGGGGAGCCTTAGATACGCAGTATTTT
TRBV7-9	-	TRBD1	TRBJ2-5	CASSMTGTGKETQYF	TGTGCCAGCAGCATGACAGGGACGGGAAAAGAGACCCAGTACTTC
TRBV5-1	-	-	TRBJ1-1	CASSTDSEAFF	TGCGCCAGCAGCACAGACAGTGAAGCTTTCTTT
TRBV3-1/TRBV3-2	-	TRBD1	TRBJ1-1	CASNRGGTEAFF	TGTGCCAGCAACAGGGGAGGCACTGAAGCTTTCTTT
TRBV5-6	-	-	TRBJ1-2	CASRSGTPLVYGYTF	TGTGCCAGCAGATCCGGGACACCGCTGGTATATGGCTACACCTTC
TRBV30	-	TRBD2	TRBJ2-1	CAWSAAGGRQFF	TGTGCCTGGAGTGCCGCGGGGGGGCGGCAGTTCTTC
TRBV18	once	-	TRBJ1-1	CASSRDGNEAFF	TGTGCCAGCTCTCGCGACGGGAACGAAGCTTTCTTT
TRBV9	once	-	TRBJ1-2	CASSLAGEGYTF	TGTGCCAGCAGCTTAGCTGGGGAGGGCTACACCTTC
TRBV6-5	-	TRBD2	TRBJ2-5	CASRVLAGGETQYF	TGTGCCAGCAGGGTACTAGCGGGGGGTGAGACCCAGTACTTC
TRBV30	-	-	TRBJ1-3	CAWSQVQSSGNTIYF	TGTGCCTGGAGTCAGGTCCAAAGCTCTGGAAACACCATATATTTT
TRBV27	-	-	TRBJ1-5	CASSLKQFSNQPQHF	TGTGCCAGCAGTTTAAAACAGTTTAGCAATCAGCCCCAGCATTTT
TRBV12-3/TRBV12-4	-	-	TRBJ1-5	CASSLPGMGPQHF	TGTGCCAGCAGTTTACCGGGTATGGGACCCCAGCATTTT
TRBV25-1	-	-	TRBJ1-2	CASSESGIGYTF	TGTGCCAGCAGTGAATCAGGGATTGGCTACACCTTC
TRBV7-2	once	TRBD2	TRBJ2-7	CASSFGGGAVEQYF	TGTGCCAGCAGCTTCGGCGGGGGGGCCGTCGAGCAGTACTTC
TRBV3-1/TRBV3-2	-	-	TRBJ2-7	CASSHNPGADYEQYF	TGTGCCAGCAGCCATAACCCAGGGGCGGATTACGAGCAGTACTTC
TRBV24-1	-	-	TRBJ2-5	CATSDLVGGDQETQYF	TGTGCCACCAGTGATTTGGTGGGGGGAGATCAAGAGACCCAGTACTTC
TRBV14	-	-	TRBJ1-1	CASSRSPVEAFF	TGTGCCAGCAGCCGAAGCCCCGTTGAAGCTTTCTTT
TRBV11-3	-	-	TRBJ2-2	CASSPSNTGELFF	TGTGCCAGCAGCCCATCTAACACCGGGGAGCTGTTTTTT
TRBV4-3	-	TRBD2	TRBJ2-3	CASSQDRSGGPDTQYF	TGCGCCAGCAGCCAAGACCGGAGCGGGGGGCCAGATACGCAGTATTTT